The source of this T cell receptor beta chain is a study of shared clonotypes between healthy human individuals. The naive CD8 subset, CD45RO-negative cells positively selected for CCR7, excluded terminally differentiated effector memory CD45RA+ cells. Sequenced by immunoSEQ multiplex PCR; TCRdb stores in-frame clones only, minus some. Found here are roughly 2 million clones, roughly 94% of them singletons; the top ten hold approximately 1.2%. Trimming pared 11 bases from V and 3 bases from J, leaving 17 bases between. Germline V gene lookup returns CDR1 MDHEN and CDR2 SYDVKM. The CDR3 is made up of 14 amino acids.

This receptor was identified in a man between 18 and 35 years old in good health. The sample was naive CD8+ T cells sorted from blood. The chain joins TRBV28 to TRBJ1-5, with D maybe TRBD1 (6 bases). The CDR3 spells CALGGEEYNQPQHF. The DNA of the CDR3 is TGTGCCCTAGGGGGTGAGGAGTACAATCAGCCCCAGCATTTT.